This T cell receptor beta chain was identified in a study of tumor-infiltrating lymphocytes in primary liver carcinoma (dated by TCRdb to the late 2010s). Notes on the research overall: About five patients with histopathologically diagnosed primary liver carcinoma underwent surgical resection in China between 2015 and March 2016. Hepatocellular carcinoma (four) or combined HCC and intrahepatic cholangiocarcinoma (one) was present in the five patients, who were three men and two women aged 30 to 69 years. The five patients had tumors staged T1-T3 N0M0, with maximum diameters ranging from 4.2 to 10 cm. Each sample produced roughly 3.5 to 8 million productive TCRbeta reads, and read depth showed no significant difference between tissue types. Across five regions of each liver tumor, along with adjacent normal tissue and blood, the study brought together TCRbeta repertoire sequencing, expression microarrays and whole-exome sequencing. A total of around 35 specimens from 5 patients went through TCRbeta repertoire sequencing, namely 25 tumor regions, 5 adjacent noncancerous liver tissues and 5 peripheral blood samples. Repertoires from technical replicates were highly reproducible, with mean shared-clone rates about 0.9 and correlation coefficients above 0.95. Here is what the overall study found, with its caveats: Repertoire overlap was found to be higher between tumor regions (mean about 36%) than between tumor-adjacent (about 17%) or tumor-blood (around 14%) pairs, consistent with antigen-driven expansion. Since the samples were bulk and unsorted, there was no way to compare CD4+ and CD8+ T cell repertoires. Only 4 or 5 patients were included in the study, and the authors note that the findings should be validated in a larger study. Compared with blood, tumors had a significantly larger share of the repertoire taken up by the top 250 clones (p = 0.039). Because only the TCR beta chain was sequenced and unpaired alpha chains were not captured, true repertoire diversity is likely underestimated.

A constant-region primer and ProtoScript II reverse transcriptase were used to reverse-transcribe TCRbeta-specific cDNA from 500 ng total RNA. Construction of the TCRbeta libraries relied on three nested rounds of multiplex PCR, following a slightly modified ARM-PCR procedure. Each of the first two PCR rounds ran for 9 to 11 cycles using multiplex TRBV1-TRBV30 forward primers together with a Cbeta reverse primer. A final 25-cycle PCR with Deep VentR polymerase added sample barcodes and Illumina adapters. Before sequencing, amplicons of 200-500 bp were purified from gel using a QIAquick gel extraction kit. The TCRbeta amplicons were sequenced with 250-bp paired-end reads on an Illumina HiSeq 2500. The paper's data handling went like this. Trimmomatic v0.33 was used to quality-trim the reads, and FLASH v1.2.11 was used to merge paired reads so that full CDR3 sequences could be recovered. V, D and J germline segments were assigned to the rearranged TCRbeta sequences using MiGEC v1.2.1b. Clonotype statistics and Shannon-Wiener diversity indices were computed with VDJtools v1.0.0. To cut down on sampling bias, every analysis after diversity analysis relied on just the 250 most abundant clonotypes from each sample. TCRdb trimmed public reads at Q25 via fastp, called clones via MiXCR and kept in-frame beta chains. Every CDR3 protein is listed once, alongside the most common genes and DNA of its rows. It is TCRdb's table, rather than the study itself, that gives the V and J calls and clone size. Counted in this sample were 250,000 to 350,000 distinct CDR3 sequences; 58% of them appeared once. Together, the top ten hold around 15% of the sample.

A word on this clonotype: This receptor's antigen is unknown. No base quality information exists; no much larger clone differs at one position.

Reading the germline V gene gives CDR1 MNHEY and CDR2 SVGEGT. Spanning cysteine to phenylalanine, the CDR3 consists of 12 amino acids. Only the CDR3 region is kept as DNA, spanning 36 bases read in frame from base 1. At the junction V is shortened by 2 bases and J by 13 bases, with 15 bases in between. Blood RNA was extracted from unsorted whole blood with TRIzol reagent; germline DNA came from the DNeasy Blood & Tissue kit. At the time of sampling, the patients were treatment-naive and had chronic HBV infection. Before surgery, four milliliters of peripheral blood were collected into K2EDTA tubes. Recombination linked TRBV6-2 or TRBV6-3 to TRBJ2-7; the D gene remains uncertain. Specimen: peripheral blood. The origin of this receptor is a woman younger than 45 with primary liver carcinoma and hepatitis B virus infection. This receptor has the CDR3 CASSYTWTGHYF. Here is the DNA: TGTGCCAGCAGTTACACATGGACCGGGCATTACTTC.